The sequence of this T cell receptor (beta chain) was determined in a study of PD-1 blockade in mismatch repair-deficient tumors. Study context: All were previously treated, progressing patients with about 12 mismatch repair-deficient cancer types. Study-wide results and caveats: After pembrolizumab, tumor-resident clones rose rapidly, then generally contracted before radiologic responses.

Every patient had mismatch repair deficiency by PCR or immunohistochemistry. TCRs were sequenced from a few patients responding to pembrolizumab. The assay was immunoSEQ multiplex PCR, and TCRdb's table has in-frame clones only and misses some. The profile covers 50,000 to 75,000 clones, with approximately 89% appearing a single time and 14% taken by the ten largest. A single count supports this clone. Its antigen is as yet unknown. The TCR sequence derives from an adult with mismatch repair-deficient cancer. The sequencing used peripheral blood, collected 52 weeks after starting pembrolizumab.

Here the CDR3 reads CASSSGASGYTF. CDR3 sequence (DNA): TGTGCCAGCAGCTCGGGGGCCAGTGGCTACACCTTC. The chain has TRBV5-5 and TRBJ1-2, with a possible D match to TRBD1 (6 bases). Germline V gene sequence: CDR1 SGHKS, CDR2 YYEKEE (reference sequence). V was trimmed by 3 bases and J by 7 bases, leaving 10 bases between them. CDR3 length: 12 amino acids.